This T cell receptor beta chain was found in a study of T cell responses to AZD1222 COVID-19 vaccine (dated by TCRdb to the early 2020s). For the wider study: TCR sequencing covered 233 trial participants: 207 given two doses of AZD1222 and 26 given two doses of MenACWY control vaccine. Trial participants were enrolled by age into 18-55, 56-69 and 70-plus year subgroups, with about 150, 28 and 57 TCR-sequenced participants respectively. Summary of the overall study and its limitations: Conclusions about previously exposed vaccinees are limited because only 5 or 6 AZD1222 recipients were SARS-CoV-2 seropositive at baseline. A significant rise in spike-specific TCR breadth and depth was observed after two AZD1222 doses relative to day 0 and relative to MenACWY recipients. No day 14 peak-response samples were available, so repertoires were characterized only after the peak T cell response. The 56-69-year group was small, and its depth increase did not reach significance, likely because of low power. Most participants were white British and females outnumbered males, and the authors suggested that clonal diversity may have been underestimated. Reportedly, close to half of the unique spike-specific TCRs recognized epitopes lying outside the regions that are mutated in the B.1.351 and B.1.1.7 variants. The whole spike protein was spanned by vaccine-associated CD4 TCRs, and dominant responses were seen in regions 160-218 and 743-854.

Turning to this clone: What this receptor recognizes is not known. Base quality data are lacking; no much larger clone is found one base away.

The CDR3 regions of human TCRbeta chains were analyzed by immunosequencing. The original methods were these. TCRs in the repertoires were compared against a reference library of SARS-CoV-2-specific TCRs that had been generated with the MIRA antigen-specificity platform. Breadth was defined as the fraction of unique TCRs that were SARS-CoV-2-associated. Depth was defined as the fraction of total T cells that were SARS-CoV-2-associated. Each spike-specific TCR was assigned to its reactive spike region and to a CD4 or CD8 class using the MIRA data. Log10-transformed breadth and depth values were compared by one-way ANOVA with Sidak's multiple comparisons tests. The immuneACCESS repertoire file appears here via TCRdb, limited to in-frame rearrangements. These files lack a portion of the clones; in checked studies, under half of the deficit traces to unresolved V genes, and the cause of the others is not known. That table gives V, J and clone size, and the DNA gave D and trimming. The sample table records more than 120,000 clones; roughly 84% of these occur just once. Around 5.1% of the sample is held by the ten biggest clonotypes.

The CDR3 runs 14 amino acids, cysteine and phenylalanine included. The DNA shown is the 42-base CDR3, in frame from base 1. Compared with germline, V lacks 3 bases and J lacks 7 bases; bases without a gene match: 8. Reading the germline V gene gives CDR1 SGHVS and CDR2 FQNEAQ. The time point label here, explained by the study, means: about 28 days (+/-7) after the second vaccine dose. AZD1222 recipients given second doses at about 4 weeks or at about 12 weeks were pooled, since spike-specific TCR depth and breadth were not found to differ between the two schedules. Vaccinee samples were obtained from the UK trials COV001 and COV002, which included a single-blind randomized controlled phase 2/3 trial of AZD1222 (ChAdOx1 nCoV-19) in healthy adults. Trial participant PBMC samples were collected at day 0 and day 28 after the second dose for TCRbeta chain sequencing.

In this chain, TRBV7-8 is recombined with TRBJ1-1, with 7 bases aligning to TRBD1. The source was peripheral blood, collected 28 days after the second AZD1222 dose. The origin of this receptor is an adult who received the AZD1222 COVID-19 vaccine. The sequenced DNA is TGTGCCAGCAGCTTTATCCGGGACAGAAGTGAAGCTTTCTTT. Translated, it reads CASSFIRDRSEAFF.